The 18 T cell receptor beta chains below come from one sample, sequenced in a study of post-analysis software for immune sequencing data. Included in the TCR beta cDNA libraries were unique molecular identifiers. MiXCR, applied by TCRdb to the PCR reads, yields one record per CDR3 protein. Among roughly 800,000 distinct CDR3 sequences listed, about half were seen once. No antigen has been identified for these receptors. Study-wide results and limits: Four to six TRBV segments (TRBV5-6, TRBV5-1 and TRBV20-1 among them) occurred more frequently in patients than in controls.

The source material was blood. These receptors came from a girl aged 10 to 17 with multiple sclerosis.

This chain uses TRBV20-1 with TRBJ2-1, with TRBD2 identical over 9 bases. CDR1 and CDR2 from the germline V gene are DFQATT and SNEGSKA (reference sequence). This CDR3 region has 16 residues. Trimming cost V 1 base and J 6 bases; bases outside gene matches: 10. CDR3 residues: CSARALIAGEGNEQFF. In DNA form, the CDR3 reads TGCAGTGCTAGAGCCCTTATAGCGGGAGAAGGCAATGAGCAGTTCTTC.

This clonotype was detected a few times. DNA for the CDR3: TGCAGTGCTAGAGTCCGACAGGGAGCGTTGGATGGCTACACCTTC. It codes for CSARVRQGALDGYTF. The V call is TRBV20-1, the J call TRBJ1-2; 7 bases align to TRBD1. Trimming removed 1 base from V and 6 bases from J; junction bases left unmatched: 11. The CDR3 contains 15 residues. CDR1 and CDR2 from the germline V gene are DFQATT and SNEGSKA (reference sequence).

This clonotype came up a few times. The gene calls are TRBV20-1 and TRBJ2-2, with D tentatively TRBD1 (5 bases). CDR3 length: 15 residues. V was cut by 0 bases and J by 4 bases, with 12 bases left in between. Looked up from germline, CDR1 is DFQATT and CDR2 is SNEGSKA (reference sequence). As DNA, the CDR3 is TGCAGTGCTAGAGATATAAGGGGCGCCACCGGGGAGCTGTTTTTT. Its protein product is CSARDIRGATGELFF.

The V call is TRBV4-2, the J call TRBJ2-1, with a possible D match to TRBD2 (5 bases). Per the germline V gene, CDR1 is LGHNA and CDR2 is YNFKEQ. There are 14 residues in the CDR3. Deletions cut 1 base from V and 9 bases from J, with 13 bases between. This CDR3 reads CASSQGRVAGEQFF. The CDR3 nucleotides are TGTGCCAGCAGCCAAGGACGGGTCGCGGGTGAGCAGTTCTTC.

The chain employs TRBV6-2 or TRBV6-3 and TRBJ2-1; D is possibly TRBD1 (6 bases). The V end lost 8 bases, the J end lost 2 bases, and 10 bases lay between the germline ends. This CDR3 is 13 amino acids long. Germline V CDR1 and CDR2: MNHEY, SVGEGT. CDR3 coding DNA: TGTGCCAGCCAGAGGGGGACCTACAATGAGCAGTTCTTC. It specifies CASQRGTYNEQFF.

This clonotype turned up a few times. The chain joins TRBV24-1 to TRBJ1-2, with 8 nucleotides matching TRBD1. J lost 4 bases, V lost 5 bases, and 8 bases had no gene match. CDR3 length equals 15 residues. The germline CDR1 and CDR2 sequences are KGHDR and SFDVKD. DNA for the CDR3: TGTGCCACCAGTGCCTCCGGGACAGGAGGCTATGGCTACACCTTC. The encoded protein is CATSASGTGGYGYTF.

The CDR3 DNA reads as TGTGCCAGCACCCTGGGGGGAAGCACAGATACGCAGTATTTT. Translated: CASTLGGSTDTQYF. The V call is TRBV12-3 or TRBV12-4, the J call TRBJ2-3, with a weak D call TRBD2 (6 bases). This CDR3 region has 14 residues. Trimming stripped 7 bases from V and 0 bases from J, with 11 bases between.

This clonotype was counted between two and nine times. The gene calls are TRBV6-5 and TRBJ2-5; the match to TRBD1 covers 8 bases. The germline CDR1 and CDR2 sequences are MNHEY and SVGAGI. This CDR3 is built from 17 residues. With 4 bases clipped from V and 5 bases from J, the junction kept 15 bases outside the gene matches. The CDR3 DNA reads TGTGCCAGCAGTTCCCCTCTGACAGGGGAATTGGTGGAGACCCAGTACTTC. Amino acids: CASSSPLTGELVETQYF.

J is TRBJ2-3 and V is TRBV12-3 or TRBV12-4; no clear D. Trimming stripped 1 base from V and 10 bases from J, with 9 bases between. CDR3 length: 12 residues. CDR3 sequence: CASSLERISQYF. DNA for the CDR3: TGTGCCAGCAGTTTAGAGCGCATTTCGCAGTATTTT.

This clonotype was seen only a few times. V usage is TRBV28 and J usage is TRBJ2-7; maybe TRBD2 (6 bases). Looked up from germline, CDR1 is MDHEN and CDR2 is SYDVKM. This CDR3 is built from 12 residues. Trimming took off 8 bases at V and 2 bases at J, with 10 bases between the two ends. The CDR3 bases are TGTGCCAGCTGGACGGGAGCCTACGAGCAGTACTTC. This gives the protein CASWTGAYEQYF.

The chain recombines TRBV29-1 with TRBJ1-1; 8 bases are a match to TRBD1. Trimming removed 4 bases from V and 6 bases from J; junction bases left unmatched: 7. Germline values: CDR1 SQVTM, CDR2 ANQGSEA. The CDR3 consists of 13 residues. This chain's CDR3 is CSVGAGGSAEAFF. CDR3 bases: TGCAGCGTTGGGGCAGGGGGCAGCGCTGAAGCTTTCTTT.

The chain couples TRBV5-8 to TRBJ2-5, with 7 bases aligning to TRBD2. The CDR3 covers 12 residues. The germline gives CDR1 SGHTS, CDR2 YDEGEE. Unmatched junction bases numbered 7, after V lost 3 bases and J lost 11 bases. For the CDR3, the DNA is TGTGCCAGCAGCTCCGGGAGGAATGAGCAGTACTTC. This encodes CASSSGRNEQYF. The whole variable domain, remainder taken from reference TRBV5-8 and TRBJ2-5, is EAGVTQSPTHLIKTRGQQATLRCSPISGHTSVYWYQQALGLGLQFLLWYDEGEERNRGNFPPRFSGRQFPNYSSELNVNALELEDSALYLCASSSGRNEQYFGPGTRLLVL.

This clonotype was seen just once. This rearrangement joins TRBV9 to TRBJ1-2, with 8 bases matching TRBD1. Trimming cost V 4 bases and J 5 bases; bases outside gene matches: 7. The CDR3 covers 14 residues. CDR1 is SGDLS and CDR2 is YYNGEE in the germline V gene. The chain's CDR3 is CASSSQTGEYGYTF. The DNA for the CDR3 is TGTGCCAGCAGCTCCCAGACAGGGGAATATGGCTACACCTTC.

The chain carries TRBV6-6 and TRBJ1-2, with D tentatively TRBD1 (6 bases). V dropped 8 bases and J dropped 5 bases, with 12 bases sitting between them. This CDR3 contains 12 residues. Germline V CDR1 and CDR2: MNHNY, SVGAGI (reference sequence). The CDR3 is CASVGQSYGYTF. The CDR3 DNA reads as TGTGCCAGCGTCGGACAGTCTTATGGCTACACCTTC.

The CDR3 nucleotides read TGTGCCAGCAGTCGGGGACGGAATTACAATGAGCAGTTCTTC. Its translation is CASSRGRNYNEQFF. The chain uses TRBV12-3 or TRBV12-4 and TRBJ2-1; D assignment may be TRBD1 or TRBD2 (5 bases each). The V gene lost 5 bases and the J gene lost 4 bases, with 12 bases spanning the gap. CDR3 length: 14 residues.

The chain has TRBV5-1 and TRBJ1-4, with TRBD1 as a possible D gene (5 bases). V lost 0 bases to trimming and J lost 0 bases, with 9 bases between them. The CDR3 runs to 16 residues. From germline, CDR1 is SGHRS and CDR2 YFSETQ. CDR3 sequence (DNA): TGCGCCAGCAGCTTGGCCGGGGGAACAACTAATGAAAAACTGTTTTTT. This gives the protein CASSLAGGTTNEKLFF.

The rearrangement uses TRBV20-1 and TRBJ2-5, with TRBD2 matching 10 bases. This CDR3 has 16 amino acids. The junction had 12 bases not matched to a gene; V was cut back by 3 bases and J by 5 bases. Per the germline V gene, CDR1 is DFQATT and CDR2 is SNEGSKA (reference sequence). In DNA form, the CDR3 reads TGCAGTGCTAGTGCCAAGGCTAGCGGGAGTTGGGAGACCCAGTACTTC. This sequence encodes CSASAKASGSWETQYF.

The chain joins TRBV29-1 to TRBJ2-1, with 10 bases lining up with TRBD2. Per the germline V gene, CDR1 is SQVTM and CDR2 is ANQGSEA. The CDR3 consists of 17 residues. V lost 7 bases to trimming and J lost 4 bases; unmatched junction nucleotides: 16. The DNA for the CDR3 is TGCAGCGCTGACCCAGCGGGAGGGCCTTTTCTTTACAATGAGCAGTTCTTC. Protein product: CSADPAGGPFLYNEQFF.